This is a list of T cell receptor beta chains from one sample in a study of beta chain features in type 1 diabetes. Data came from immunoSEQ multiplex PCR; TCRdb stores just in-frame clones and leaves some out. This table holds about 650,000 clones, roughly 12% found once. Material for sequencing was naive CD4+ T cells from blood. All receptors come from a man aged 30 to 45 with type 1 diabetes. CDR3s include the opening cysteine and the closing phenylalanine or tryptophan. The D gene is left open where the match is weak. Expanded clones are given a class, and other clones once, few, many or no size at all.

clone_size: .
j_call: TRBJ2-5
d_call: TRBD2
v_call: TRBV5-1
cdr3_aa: CASSFSPGGQETQYF
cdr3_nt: TGCGCCAGCAGCTTTAGTCCGGGGGGACAAGAGACCCAGTACTTC

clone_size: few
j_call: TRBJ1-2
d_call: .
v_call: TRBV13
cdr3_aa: CASSLGPAHYGYTF
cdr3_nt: TGTGCCAGCAGCTTAGGGCCGGCTCACTATGGCTACACCTTC

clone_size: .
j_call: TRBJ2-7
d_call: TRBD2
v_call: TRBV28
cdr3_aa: CASSRGDREEYF
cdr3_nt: TGTGCCAGCAGTCGGGGGGACCGGGAGGAGTACTTC

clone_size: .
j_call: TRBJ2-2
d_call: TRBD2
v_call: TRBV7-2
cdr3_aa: CASSWALAANTGELFF
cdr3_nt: TGTGCCAGCAGCTGGGCTCTAGCGGCGAACACCGGGGAGCTGTTTTTT

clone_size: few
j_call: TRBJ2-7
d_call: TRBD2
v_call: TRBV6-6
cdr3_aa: CATVRGGPDEQYF
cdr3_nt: TGTGCCACTGTTCGGGGGGGCCCGGACGAGCAGTACTTC

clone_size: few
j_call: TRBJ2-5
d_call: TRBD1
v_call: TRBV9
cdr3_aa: CASSANRGRETQYF
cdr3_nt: TGTGCCAGCAGCGCCAACAGGGGGCGAGAGACCCAGTACTTC

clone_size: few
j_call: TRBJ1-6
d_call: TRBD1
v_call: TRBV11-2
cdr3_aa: CASSLGTGRNSPLHF
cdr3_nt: TGTGCCAGCAGCTTAGGGACAGGGAGGAATTCACCCCTCCACTTT

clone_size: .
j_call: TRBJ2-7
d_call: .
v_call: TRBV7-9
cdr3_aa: CASSFGPLYEQYF
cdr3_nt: TGTGCCAGCAGCTTCGGACCTCTCTACGAGCAGTACTTC

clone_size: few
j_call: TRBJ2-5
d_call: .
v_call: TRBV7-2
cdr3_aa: CASSLRLSEGETQYF
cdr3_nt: TGTGCCAGCAGCTTACGTCTCAGTGAGGGGGAGACCCAGTACTTC

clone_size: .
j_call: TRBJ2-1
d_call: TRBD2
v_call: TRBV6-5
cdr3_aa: CASSSRLAGGVNEQFF
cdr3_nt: TGTGCCAGCAGTTCCCGACTAGCGGGGGGAGTCAATGAGCAGTTCTTC

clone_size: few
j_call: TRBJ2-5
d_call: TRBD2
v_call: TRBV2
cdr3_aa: CASTNGGEETQYF
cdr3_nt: TGTGCCAGCACCAATGGGGGGGAAGAGACCCAGTACTTC

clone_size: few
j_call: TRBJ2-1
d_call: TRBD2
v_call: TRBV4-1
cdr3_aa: CASSQGSDIAGVGEQFF
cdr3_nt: TGCGCCAGCAGCCAAGGGTCTGATATAGCGGGGGTAGGAGAGCAGTTCTTC

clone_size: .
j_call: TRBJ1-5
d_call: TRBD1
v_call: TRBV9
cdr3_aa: CASSVEGQGHQPQHF
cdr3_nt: TGTGCCAGCAGCGTAGAGGGACAGGGGCATCAGCCCCAGCATTTT

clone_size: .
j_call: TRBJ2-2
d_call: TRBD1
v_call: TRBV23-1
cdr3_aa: CASSQSGDRANTGELFF
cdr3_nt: TGCGCCAGCAGTCAATCGGGGGACAGGGCCAACACCGGGGAGCTGTTTTTT

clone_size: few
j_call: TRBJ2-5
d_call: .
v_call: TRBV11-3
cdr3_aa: CASSFAGEETQYF
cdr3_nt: TGTGCCAGCAGCTTCGCAGGGGAAGAGACCCAGTACTTC

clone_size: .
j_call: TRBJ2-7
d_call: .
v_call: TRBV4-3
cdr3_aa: CASSQTGSYEQYF
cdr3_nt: TGCGCCAGCAGCCAGACAGGCTCCTACGAGCAGTACTTC

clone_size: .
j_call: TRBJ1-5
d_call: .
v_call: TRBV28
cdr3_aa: CASRQGNQPQHF
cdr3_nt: TGTGCCAGCCGACAGGGCAATCAGCCCCAGCATTTT

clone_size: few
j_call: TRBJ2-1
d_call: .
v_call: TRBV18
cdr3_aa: CASSPRPDHNEQFF
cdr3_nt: TGTGCCAGCTCACCACGGCCGGACCACAATGAGCAGTTCTTC

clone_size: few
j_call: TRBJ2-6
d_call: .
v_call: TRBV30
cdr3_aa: CAWRGSGANVLTF
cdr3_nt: TGTGCCTGGAGGGGATCTGGGGCCAACGTCCTGACTTTC

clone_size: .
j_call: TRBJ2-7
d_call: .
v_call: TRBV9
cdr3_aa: CASSERGASYEQYF
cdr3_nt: TGTGCCAGCAGCGAACGGGGCGCTTCCTACGAGCAGTACTTC

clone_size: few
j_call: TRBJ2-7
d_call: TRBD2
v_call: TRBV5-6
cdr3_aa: CASSVTLAGNSYEQYF
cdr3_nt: TGTGCCAGCAGCGTCACACTAGCGGGGAACTCCTACGAGCAGTACTTC

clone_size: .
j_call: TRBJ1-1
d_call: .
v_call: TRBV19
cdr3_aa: CASQRAMNTEAFF
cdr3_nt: TGTGCCTCCCAGCGGGCCATGAACACTGAAGCTTTCTTT

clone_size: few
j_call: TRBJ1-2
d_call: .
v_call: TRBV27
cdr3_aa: CASSLRRGAGYTF
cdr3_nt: TGTGCCAGCAGTTTGCGGAGGGGTGCTGGCTACACCTTC

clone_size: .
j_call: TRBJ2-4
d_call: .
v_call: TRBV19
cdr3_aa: CASSPITGSAKNIQYF
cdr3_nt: TGTGCCAGTAGTCCTATCACAGGGTCTGCCAAAAACATTCAGTACTTC

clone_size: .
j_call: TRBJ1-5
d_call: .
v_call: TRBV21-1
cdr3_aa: CASSRGRSHHQPQHF
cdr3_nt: TGTGCCAGCAGCAGGGGACGGAGCCATCATCAGCCCCAGCATTTT

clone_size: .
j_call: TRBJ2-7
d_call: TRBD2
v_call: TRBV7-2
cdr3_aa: CASSLEASGYEQYF
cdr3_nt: TGTGCCAGCAGCTTAGAAGCTAGCGGCTACGAGCAGTACTTC

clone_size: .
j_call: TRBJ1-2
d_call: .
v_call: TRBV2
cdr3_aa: CASSGEAGINGYTF
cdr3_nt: TGTGCCAGCAGTGGAGAGGCGGGGATAAATGGCTACACCTTC

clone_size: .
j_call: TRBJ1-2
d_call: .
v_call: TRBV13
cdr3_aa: CASSLGPGNYGYTF
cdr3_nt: TGTGCCAGCAGCTTAGGGCCGGGGAACTATGGCTACACCTTC

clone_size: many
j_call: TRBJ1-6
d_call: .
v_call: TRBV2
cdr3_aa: CASTQTNSPLHF
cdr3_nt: TGTGCCAGCACGCAGACTAATTCACCCCTCCACTTT

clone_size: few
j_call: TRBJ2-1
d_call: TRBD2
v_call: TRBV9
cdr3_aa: CASTPALAGGRSNEQFF
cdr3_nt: TGTGCCAGCACCCCTGCACTAGCGGGGGGGCGAAGTAATGAGCAGTTCTTC

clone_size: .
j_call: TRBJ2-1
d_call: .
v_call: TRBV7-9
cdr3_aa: CASSTEEWNEQFF
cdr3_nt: TGTGCCAGCAGCACAGAAGAGTGGAATGAGCAGTTCTTC

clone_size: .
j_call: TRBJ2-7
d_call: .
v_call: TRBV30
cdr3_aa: CAWSVRQGADKQYF
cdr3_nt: TGTGCCTGGAGTGTACGGCAAGGGGCCGATAAGCAGTACTTC

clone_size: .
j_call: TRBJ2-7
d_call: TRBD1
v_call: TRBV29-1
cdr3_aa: CSVETGGAEQYF
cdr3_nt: TGCAGCGTTGAGACAGGGGGCGCAGAGCAGTACTTC

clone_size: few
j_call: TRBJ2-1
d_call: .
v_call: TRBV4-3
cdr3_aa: CASSQDSSYNEQFF
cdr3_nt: TGCGCCAGCAGCCAAGACAGTTCCTACAATGAGCAGTTCTTC

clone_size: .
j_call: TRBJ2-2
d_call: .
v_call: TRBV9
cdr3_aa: CASSPRTPVVAGELFF
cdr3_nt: TGTGCCAGCAGCCCACGGACTCCAGTGGTGGCCGGGGAGCTGTTTTTT

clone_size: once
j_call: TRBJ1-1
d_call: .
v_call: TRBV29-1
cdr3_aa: CSTTRNTEAFF
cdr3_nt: TGCAGCACAACAAGGAACACTGAAGCTTTCTTT

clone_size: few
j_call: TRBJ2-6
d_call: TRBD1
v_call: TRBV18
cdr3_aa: CASSSYSDRTRSGANVLTF
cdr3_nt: TGTGCCAGCTCAAGCTATTCGGACAGGACCCGCTCTGGGGCCAACGTCCTGACTTTC

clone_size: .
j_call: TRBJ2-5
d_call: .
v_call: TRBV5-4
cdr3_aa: CASSLPQDSGRTQYF
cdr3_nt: TGTGCCAGCAGCCTCCCACAGGATAGCGGTCGGACCCAGTACTTC

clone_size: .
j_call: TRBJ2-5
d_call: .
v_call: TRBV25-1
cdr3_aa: CASSESWGMRETQYF
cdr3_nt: TGTGCCAGCAGTGAATCATGGGGGATGAGAGAGACCCAGTACTTC

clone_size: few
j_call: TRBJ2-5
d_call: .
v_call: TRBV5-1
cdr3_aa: CASSPRTTGPQETQYF
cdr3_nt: TGCGCCAGCAGCCCCAGAACCACAGGGCCCCAAGAGACCCAGTACTTC

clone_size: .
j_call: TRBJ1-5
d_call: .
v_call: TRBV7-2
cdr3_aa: CASSPNRDQPQHF
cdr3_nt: TGTGCCAGCAGCCCCAACAGGGATCAGCCCCAGCATTTT

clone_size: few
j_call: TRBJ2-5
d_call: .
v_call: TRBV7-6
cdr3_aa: CASSLQELQETQYF
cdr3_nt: TGTGCCAGCAGCTTACAGGAGCTTCAAGAGACCCAGTACTTC

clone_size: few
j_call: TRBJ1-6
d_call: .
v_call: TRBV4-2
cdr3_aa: CASSRTEYNSPLHF
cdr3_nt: TGTGCCAGCAGCCGGACAGAATATAATTCACCCCTCCACTTT

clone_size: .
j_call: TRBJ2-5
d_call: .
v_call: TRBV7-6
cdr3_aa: CASSLVPGQPQETQYF
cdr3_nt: TGTGCCAGCAGCCTAGTGCCCGGACAGCCCCAAGAGACCCAGTACTTC

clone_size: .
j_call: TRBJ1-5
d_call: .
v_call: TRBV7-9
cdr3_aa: CASSLRGNQPQHF
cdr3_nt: TGTGCCAGCAGCTTACGGGGAAATCAGCCCCAGCATTTT

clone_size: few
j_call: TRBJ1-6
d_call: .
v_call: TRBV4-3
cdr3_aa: CASSLSRRENSPLHF
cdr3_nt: TGCGCCAGCAGCCTTTCTCGGAGGGAAAATTCACCCCTCCACTTT

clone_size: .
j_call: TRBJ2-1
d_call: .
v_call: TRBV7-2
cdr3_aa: CASSFGRQAEQFF
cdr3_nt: TGTGCCAGCAGCTTCGGTAGGCAGGCTGAGCAGTTCTTC

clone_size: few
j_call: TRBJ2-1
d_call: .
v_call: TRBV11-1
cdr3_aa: CASSLPPKGEQFF
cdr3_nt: TGTGCCAGCAGCTTACCCCCCAAGGGTGAGCAGTTCTTC

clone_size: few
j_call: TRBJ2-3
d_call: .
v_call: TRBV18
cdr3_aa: CASSPLTDTTQYF
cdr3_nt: TGTGCCAGCTCACCCTTGACAGACACGACGCAGTATTTT

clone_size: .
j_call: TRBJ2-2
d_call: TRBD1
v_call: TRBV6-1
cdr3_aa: CASYDGTANTGELFF
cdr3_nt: TGTGCCAGCTACGACGGGACAGCGAACACCGGGGAGCTGTTTTTT